The 29 T cell receptor beta chains below come from one sample, sequenced in a study of T cells in Graves' hyperthyroidism and ophthalmopathy. Amplification of TCR beta CDR3 regions used RNA as the template. TCR CDR3 underwent first-round RT-PCR with the HTBI primer set. TCRdb redid the calling of the multiplex PCR reads with MiXCR, one entry per CDR3 protein. The repertoire holds about 600,000 distinct CDR3 sequences, with about 16% as singletons. The sequenced sample was blood. The receptors shown here come from a middle-aged woman with Graves' ophthalmopathy.

Concerning this clonotype itself: This is likely a read error, given that the CDR3 carries no conserved phenylalanine or tryptophan at its end. The CDR3 loop reads CASSLAANTEAFL. The CDR3 DNA follows: TGTGCCAGCAGTTTAGCGGCAAACACTGAAGCTTTCCTT. The genes are TRBV12-3 or TRBV12-4 and TRBJ1-1, with unresolved D. The CDR3 spans 13 residues. The V end lost 0 bases, the J end lost 2 bases, and 4 bases lay between the germline ends.

This clonotype was detected many times. The chain combines TRBV20-1 with TRBJ2-3; maybe TRBD1 (5 bases). Germline CDR1 DFQATT, CDR2 SNEGSKA (reference sequence). V was clipped by 2 bases and J by 6 bases, with 9 bases between them. This CDR3 has 12 amino acids. The CDR3 spells CSARKGFDTQYF. The CDR3 bases are TGCAGTGCTAGAAAGGGGTTCGATACGCAGTATTTT.

This chain joins TRBV7-8 and TRBJ1-4, with a possible D match to TRBD1 (6 bases). This CDR3 has 17 residues. Trimming took off 5 bases at V and 0 bases at J, with 16 bases between the two ends. Germline CDR1 and CDR2: SGHVS and FQNEAQ. The CDR3 spells CASSEKGGDATNEKLFF. The CDR3 region has the DNA TGTGCCAGCAGCGAGAAGGGGGGGGATGCAACTAATGAAAAACTGTTTTTT.

This clonotype has ten or more counts. The rearrangement joins TRBV20-1 to TRBJ2-3, with D possibly matching TRBD2 (5 bases). Per germline, CDR1 DFQATT and CDR2 SNEGSKA (reference sequence). CDR3 length equals 12 residues. Trimming took off 5 bases at V and 2 bases at J, with 8 bases between the two ends. The CDR3 sequence: CSAPGITDTQYF. The CDR3 DNA follows: TGCAGTGCTCCCGGGATCACAGATACGCAGTATTTT.

This clonotype has a count of ten or more. The rearrangement uses TRBV9 and TRBJ1-2; perhaps TRBD1 as D (5 bases). Trimming left V 4 bases short and J 6 bases short, with 13 bases between. The CDR3 totals 13 residues. Germline V gene lookup returns CDR1 SGDLS and CDR2 YYNGEE. The chain's CDR3 is CASSTGGVNGYTF. The CDR3 DNA reads as TGTGCCAGCAGCACCGGAGGGGTCAATGGCTACACCTTC.

The chain recombines TRBV5-1 with TRBJ1-3, with TRBD1 matching over 8 bases. The V gene end was trimmed by 2 bases and the J gene end by 4 bases; junction bases not matched to a gene: 5. Germline V gene sequence: CDR1 SGHRS, CDR2 YFSETQ. The CDR3 runs to 15 residues. Here the CDR3 DNA reads TGCGCCAGCAGCTTCGAGACAGGGGTCGGAAACACCATATATTTT. Its translation: CASSFETGVGNTIYF.

J is TRBJ2-7 and V is TRBV20-1; D may be TRBD2 (5 bases). Germline CDR1 and CDR2: DFQATT and SNEGSKA (reference sequence). Trimming cost V 7 bases and J 2 bases, with 18 bases left between them. CDR3 size: 14 residues. This CDR3 is CSVKVSGGPYEQYF. The CDR3 DNA reads TGCAGTGTTAAGGTATCAGGAGGCCCCTACGAGCAGTACTTC.

This clonotype was seen repeatedly, ten times or more. This chain links TRBV3-1 with TRBJ2-3; tentatively, D is TRBD1 (5 bases). The length of the CDR3 is 15 residues. Trimming took off 4 bases at V and 3 bases at J, with 14 bases between the two ends. Looked up from germline, CDR1 is LGHDT and CDR2 is YNNKEL (reference sequence). The CDR3: CASSLGRVGTDTQYF. In DNA, the CDR3 is TGTGCCAGCAGCCTTGGCAGGGTCGGAACAGATACGCAGTATTTT.

This chain links TRBV18 with TRBJ2-1; D possibly corresponds to TRBD1 (5 bases). There are 14 residues in the CDR3. The V gene lost 8 bases and the J gene lost 1 base, with 12 bases spanning the gap. The germline V gene has CDR1 KGHSH and CDR2 LQKENI. CDR3 in amino acids: CASPTDRSYNEQFF. The CDR3, as DNA: TGTGCCAGCCCGACCGACAGATCCTACAATGAGCAGTTCTTC.

This clonotype was seen many times. This sequence joins TRBV5-5 and TRBJ1-4; possibly TRBD1 for D (5 bases). CDR1 and CDR2 from the germline V gene are SGHKS and YYEKEE (reference sequence). Trimming stripped 0 bases from V and 0 bases from J, with 12 bases between. The CDR3 totals 17 residues. In DNA form, the CDR3 reads TGTGCCAGCAGCTTGGAATTTGGGGGAGCAACTAATGAAAAACTGTTTTTT. Translation gives CASSLEFGGATNEKLFF.

A word on this clonotype: A much larger clone lies one base from this, so it may be a read error. The rearrangement uses TRBV6-5 and TRBJ1-2; D call uncertain. CDR3 length equals 14 residues. Germline V gives CDR1 MNHEY, CDR2 SVGAGI. Trimming cost V 5 bases and J 6 bases, with 16 bases left between them. Here the CDR3 reads CASSTEGAMNGYTF. In DNA form, the CDR3 reads TGTGCCAGCAGTACCGAAGGCGCTATGAATGGCTACACCTTC.

This clonotype appeared a few times. The chain carries TRBV12-3 or TRBV12-4 and TRBJ1-6, with unresolved D. The CDR3 consists of 16 residues. The germline V and J ends were trimmed by 1 base and 5 bases, with 12 bases remaining between them. This CDR3 is CASSLGNPADNSPLHF. DNA for the CDR3: TGTGCCAGCAGTTTAGGGAACCCAGCAGATAATTCACCCCTCCACTTT.

This clonotype was observed many times. The chain is built from TRBV7-9 and TRBJ2-7, with 7 bases that match TRBD2. Germline CDR1 reads SEHNR; CDR2 reads FQNEAQ (reference sequence). The CDR3 extends over 15 amino acids. V was clipped by 3 bases and J by 0 bases; unmatched bases: 5. The CDR3 DNA reads TGTGCCAGCAGCTTGGGGGGAGGGAGCTCCTACGAGCAGTACTTC. It yields the protein CASSLGGGSSYEQYF.

This clonotype has a handful of counts. Germline is not matched at one junction end, which may reflect a read error. The chain couples TRBV5-1 to TRBJ2-1, with 10 bases matching TRBD1. The CDR3 length is 14 residues. Germline V gene lookup returns CDR1 SGHRS and CDR2 YFSETQ. The CDR3 DNA reads TGCGCCGGCAGCTTGGACAGGGGGATCCATGAGCAGTTCTTC. Protein product: CAGSLDRGIHEQFF.

CDR3 region: CSATGTGDINTEAFF. CDR3 coding DNA: TGCAGTGCCACCGGGACAGGGGACATTAACACTGAAGCTTTCTTT. V is TRBV20-1 and J is TRBJ1-1; 10 nucleotides agree with TRBD1. There are 15 residues in the CDR3. The trim removed 6 bases at V and 2 bases at J, leaving 9 bases unmatched. Per germline, CDR1 DFQATT and CDR2 SNEGSKA (reference sequence).

Here the CDR3 DNA reads TGCAGTGCTAGAGATCGAGACAGGCTGAATCAGCCCCAGCATTTT. Translated, it gives CSARDRDRLNQPQHF. The chain couples TRBV20-1 to TRBJ1-5; a weak D match, TRBD1 (6 bases). The CDR3 contains 15 residues. The V end was cut by 0 bases, the J end by 4 bases, with 13 bases between. CDR1 DFQATT and CDR2 SNEGSKA come from the germline V gene (reference sequence).

V and J are TRBV29-1 and TRBJ1-2, with D perhaps TRBD1 (5 bases). The germline V and J ends were trimmed by 4 bases and 5 bases, with 11 bases remaining between them. CDR1 and CDR2 from the germline V gene are SQVTM and ANQGSEA. The CDR3 sequence is 12 residues long. CDR3 DNA: TGCAGCGTTGCCCGGGACGCGTATGGCTACACCTTC. It specifies CSVARDAYGYTF.

The sample holds many counts of this clonotype. J is TRBJ2-7 and V is TRBV12-3 or TRBV12-4, with TRBD1 as a possible D gene (5 bases). The CDR3 length is 14 residues. V lost 3 bases, J lost 2 bases, and 11 bases lay in between. CDR3 coding DNA: TGTGCCAGCAGTTTTCGCCAGGGCGCCTACGAGCAGTACTTC. Amino acids: CASSFRQGAYEQYF.

At least ten counts were recorded for this clonotype. The V and J genes are TRBV5-6 and TRBJ2-1; D is possibly TRBD1 (5 bases). The CDR3 contains 15 residues. Trimming left V 4 bases short and J 4 bases short, with 15 bases between. Germline V CDR1 and CDR2: SGHDT, YYEEEE. CDR3 loop: CASSTGSVSYNEQFF. The CDR3 nucleotides are TGTGCCAGCAGCACAGGTTCAGTGAGTTACAATGAGCAGTTCTTC.

This clonotype was seen repeatedly, ten times or more. V and J are TRBV5-1 and TRBJ1-6, with D hard to call. Trimming took 2 bases from V and 6 from J, leaving 9 bases between them. This CDR3 has 14 amino acids. Germline V gives CDR1 SGHRS, CDR2 YFSETQ. CDR3 nucleotide sequence: TGCGCCAGCAGCTTTGCGGGGTTTAATTCACCCCTCCACTTT. Translating it yields CASSFAGFNSPLHF. The variable domain in full, completed from reference TRBV5-1 and TRBJ1-6, reads KAGVTQTPRYLIKTRGQQVTLSCSPISGHRSVSWYQQTPGQGLQFLFEYFSETQRNKGNFPGRFSGRQFSNSRSEMNVSTLELGDSALYLCASSFAGFNSPLHFGNGTRLTVT.

This rearrangement joins TRBV6-1 to TRBJ2-1, with D unclear. The CDR3 is made up of 14 amino acids. Trimming shortened V by 5 bases and J by 5 bases, and 13 bases separated the two germline ends. CDR1 and CDR2 from the germline V gene are MNHNS and SASEGT. The CDR3 sequence: CASSLKGNHNEQFF. In DNA form, the CDR3 reads TGTGCCAGCAGTCTAAAAGGGAACCACAATGAGCAGTTCTTC.

Ten or more counts support this clonotype. The genes are TRBV14 and TRBJ2-3; no clear D. Trimming removed 1 base from V and 4 bases from J, with 12 bases in between. In germline, CDR1 is SGHDN, CDR2 FVKESK. The CDR3 covers 15 residues. CDR3 coding DNA: TGTGCCAGCAGCCAAGTTCTCAGCGCTGCAGATACGCAGTATTTT. Residues: CASSQVLSAADTQYF.

This clonotype was recorded at least ten times. The chain couples TRBV10-3 to TRBJ1-3; TRBD1 might be the D (6 bases). The ends were cut back, 10 bases at V and 6 bases at J, with 19 bases in the middle. Germline V lookup: CDR1 ENHRY, CDR2 SYGVKD. The CDR3 covers 14 residues. The CDR3 is CATETGGSLNTIYF. The CDR3 coding sequence is TGTGCCACCGAGACAGGCGGGTCTTTAAACACCATATATTTT.

The chain is built from TRBV20-1 and TRBJ2-1; D possibly corresponds to TRBD2 (6 bases). Trimming took 0 bases from V and 8 from J, leaving 17 bases between them. The CDR3 sequence is 15 residues long. The V gene's germline CDR1 is DFQATT and CDR2 SNEGSKA (reference sequence). The CDR3 sequence: CSARDRRERAHEQFF. The CDR3, as DNA: TGCAGTGCTAGAGATAGGAGGGAGAGGGCCCATGAGCAGTTCTTC.

The chain combines TRBV2 with TRBJ2-3; 11 bases match TRBD2. J was trimmed by 2 bases and V by 6 bases; bases with no gene match: 7. Germline V gives CDR1 SNHLY, CDR2 FYNNEI. This CDR3 region has 16 residues. The DNA of the CDR3 is TGTGCCAGCAGCCCCGGGACTAGCGGCCACACAGATACGCAGTATTTT. Translating gives CASSPGTSGHTDTQYF. The full variable domain, rest sourced from reference TRBV2 and TRBJ2-3, is EPEVTQTPSHQVTQMGQEVILRCVPISNHLYFYWYRQILGQKVEFLVSFYNNEISEKSEIFDDQFSVERPDGSNFTLKIRSTKLEDSAMYFCASSPGTSGHTDTQYFGPGTRLTVL.

The J gene is TRBJ2-7, the V gene TRBV29-1, with 8 bases fitting TRBD1. V was clipped by 3 bases and J by 2 bases; unmatched bases: 6. Germline V gene data show CDR1 as SQVTM and CDR2 as ANQGSEA. CDR3 size: 14 residues. CDR3 nucleotides: TGCAGCGTTGATTCCGGGACAGGAGCCTACGAGCAGTACTTC. It translates to CSVDSGTGAYEQYF.

This chain links TRBV20-1 with TRBJ1-1, with D perhaps TRBD1 (6 bases). This CDR3 is built from 13 residues. V was trimmed by 6 bases and J by 1 base, leaving 12 bases between them. Germline assignment: CDR1 DFQATT and CDR2 SNEGSKA (reference sequence). CDR3 sequence reads: CSAGGQSNTEAFF. DNA of the CDR3: TGCAGTGCCGGCGGACAGTCGAACACTGAAGCTTTCTTT.

This clonotype was counted at least ten times. The chain recombines TRBV5-1 with TRBJ2-6; 10 bases match TRBD1. Germline CDR1 SGHRS, CDR2 YFSETQ. The CDR3 length is 18 residues. V shed 2 bases, J shed 0 bases, and the junction held 5 bases outside the gene matches. The CDR3 region is CASSFAGQGTSGANVLTF. The CDR3 nucleotides are TGCGCCAGCAGCTTCGCGGGACAGGGGACCTCTGGGGCCAACGTCCTGACTTTC.

This clonotype appeared a few times. V usage is TRBV15 and J usage is TRBJ1-1, with 7 bases fitting TRBD1. The germline CDR1 and CDR2 sequences are LNHNV and YYDKDF (reference sequence). This CDR3 has 16 amino acids. V gave up 1 base and J gave up 1 base; unmatched junction bases: 6. Written as DNA, the CDR3 is TGTGCCACCAGCAGAGTCGACAGGGCCGAGAACACTGAAGCTTTCTTT. Its protein product is CATSRVDRAENTEAFF.